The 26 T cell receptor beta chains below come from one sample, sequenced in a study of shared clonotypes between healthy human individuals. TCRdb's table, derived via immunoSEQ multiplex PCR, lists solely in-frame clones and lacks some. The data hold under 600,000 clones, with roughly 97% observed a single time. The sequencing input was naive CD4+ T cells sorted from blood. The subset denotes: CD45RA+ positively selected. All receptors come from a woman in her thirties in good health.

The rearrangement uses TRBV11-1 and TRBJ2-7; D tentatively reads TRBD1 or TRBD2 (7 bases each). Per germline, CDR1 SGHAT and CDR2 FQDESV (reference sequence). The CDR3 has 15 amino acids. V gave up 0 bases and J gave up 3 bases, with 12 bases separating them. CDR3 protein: CASSLAGGDSYEQYF. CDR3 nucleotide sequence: TGTGCCAGCAGCTTAGCGGGAGGGGACAGCTACGAGCAGTACTTC.

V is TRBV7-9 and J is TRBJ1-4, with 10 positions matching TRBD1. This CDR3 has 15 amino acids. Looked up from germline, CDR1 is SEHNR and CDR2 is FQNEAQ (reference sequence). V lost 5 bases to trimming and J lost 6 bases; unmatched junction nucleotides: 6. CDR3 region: CASSHRQGADEKLFF. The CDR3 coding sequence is TGTGCCAGCAGCCACCGACAGGGGGCGGATGAAAAACTGTTTTTT.

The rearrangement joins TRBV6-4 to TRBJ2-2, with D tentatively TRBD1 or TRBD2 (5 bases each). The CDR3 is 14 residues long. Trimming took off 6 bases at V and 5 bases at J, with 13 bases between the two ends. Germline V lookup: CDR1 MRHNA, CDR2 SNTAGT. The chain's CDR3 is CASRGESSTGELFF. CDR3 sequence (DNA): TGTGCCAGCAGGGGGGAATCGTCTACCGGGGAGCTGTTTTTT.

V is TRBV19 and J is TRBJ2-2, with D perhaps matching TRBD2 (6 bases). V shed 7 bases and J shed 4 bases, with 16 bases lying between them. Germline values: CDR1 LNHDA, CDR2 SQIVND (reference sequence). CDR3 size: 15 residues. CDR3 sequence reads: CASNRGPRGTGELFF. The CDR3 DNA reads TGTGCCAGTAATAGGGGCCCGCGGGGCACCGGGGAGCTGTTTTTT.

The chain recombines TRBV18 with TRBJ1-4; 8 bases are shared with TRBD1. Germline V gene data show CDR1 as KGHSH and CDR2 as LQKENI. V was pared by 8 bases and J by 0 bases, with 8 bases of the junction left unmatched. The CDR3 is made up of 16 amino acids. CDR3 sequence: CASAARGPATNEKLFF. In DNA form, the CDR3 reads TGTGCCAGCGCCGCCAGGGGGCCTGCAACTAATGAAAAACTGTTTTTT.

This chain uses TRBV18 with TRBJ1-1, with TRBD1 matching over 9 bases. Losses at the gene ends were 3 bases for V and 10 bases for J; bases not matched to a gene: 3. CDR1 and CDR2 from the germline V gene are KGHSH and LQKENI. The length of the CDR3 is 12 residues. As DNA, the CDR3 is TGTGCCAGCTCACCGCCGGGACAGGGAGCTTTCTTT. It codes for CASSPPGQGAFF.

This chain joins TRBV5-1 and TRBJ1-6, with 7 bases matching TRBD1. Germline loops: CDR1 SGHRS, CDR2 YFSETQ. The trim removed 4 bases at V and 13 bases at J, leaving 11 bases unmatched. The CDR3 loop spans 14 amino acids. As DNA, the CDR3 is TGCGCCAGCAGCCGCGGGACAGTCCCTGGGCCCCTCCACTTT. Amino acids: CASSRGTVPGPLHF.

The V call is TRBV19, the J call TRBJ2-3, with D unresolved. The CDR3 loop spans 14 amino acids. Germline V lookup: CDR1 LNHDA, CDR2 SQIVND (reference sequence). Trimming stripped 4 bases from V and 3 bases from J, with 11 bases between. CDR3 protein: CASSTTEGTDTQYF. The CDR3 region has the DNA TGTGCCAGTAGTACGACGGAAGGGACAGATACGCAGTATTTT. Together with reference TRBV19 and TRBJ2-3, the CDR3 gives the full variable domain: DGGITQSPKYLFRKEGQNVTLSCEQNLNHDAMYWYRQDPGQGLRLIYYSQIVNDFQKGDIAEGYSVSREKKESFPLTVTSAQKNPTAFYLCASSTTEGTDTQYFGPGTRLTVL.

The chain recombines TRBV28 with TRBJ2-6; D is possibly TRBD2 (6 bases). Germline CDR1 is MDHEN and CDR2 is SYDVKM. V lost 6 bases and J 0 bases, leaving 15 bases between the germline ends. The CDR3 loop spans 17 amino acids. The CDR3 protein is CASSGRDWSSGANVLTF. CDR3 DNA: TGTGCCAGCAGCGGCCGGGACTGGAGCTCTGGGGCCAACGTCCTGACTTTC.

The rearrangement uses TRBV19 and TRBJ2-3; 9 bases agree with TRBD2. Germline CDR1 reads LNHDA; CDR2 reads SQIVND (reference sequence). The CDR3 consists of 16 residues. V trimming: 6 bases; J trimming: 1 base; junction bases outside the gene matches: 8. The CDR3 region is CASSPAGGRGTDTQYF. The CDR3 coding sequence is TGTGCCAGTAGCCCGGCCGGCGGGAGGGGCACAGATACGCAGTATTTT.

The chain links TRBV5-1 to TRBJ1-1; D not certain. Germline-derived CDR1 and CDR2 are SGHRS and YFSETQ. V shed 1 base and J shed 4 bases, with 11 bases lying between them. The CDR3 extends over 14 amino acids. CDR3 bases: TGCGCCAGCAGCTTGTACCTTCCCCGCACTGAAGCTTTCTTT. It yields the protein CASSLYLPRTEAFF. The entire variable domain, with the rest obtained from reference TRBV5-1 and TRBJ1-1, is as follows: KAGVTQTPRYLIKTRGQQVTLSCSPISGHRSVSWYQQTPGQGLQFLFEYFSETQRNKGNFPGRFSGRQFSNSRSEMNVSTLELGDSALYLCASSLYLPRTEAFFGQGTRLTVV.

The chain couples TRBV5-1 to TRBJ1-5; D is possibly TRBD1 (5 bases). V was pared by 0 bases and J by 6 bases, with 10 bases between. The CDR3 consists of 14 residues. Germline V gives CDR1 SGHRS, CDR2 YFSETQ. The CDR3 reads CASSLGTQGQPQHF. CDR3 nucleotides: TGCGCCAGCAGCTTGGGCACGCAGGGTCAGCCCCAGCATTTT.

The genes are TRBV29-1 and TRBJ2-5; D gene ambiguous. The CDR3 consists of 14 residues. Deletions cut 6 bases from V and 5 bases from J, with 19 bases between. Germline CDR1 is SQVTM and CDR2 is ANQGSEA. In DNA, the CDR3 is TGCAGCGTAGACCCGGCCACGGGTTTGGAGACCCAGTACTTC. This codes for CSVDPATGLETQYF.

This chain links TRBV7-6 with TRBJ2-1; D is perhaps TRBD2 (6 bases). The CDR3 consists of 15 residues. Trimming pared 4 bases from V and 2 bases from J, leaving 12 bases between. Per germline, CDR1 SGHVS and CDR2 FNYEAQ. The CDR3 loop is CASSSGTGAYNEQFF. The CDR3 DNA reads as TGTGCCAGCAGCTCGGGGACGGGAGCCTACAATGAGCAGTTCTTC.

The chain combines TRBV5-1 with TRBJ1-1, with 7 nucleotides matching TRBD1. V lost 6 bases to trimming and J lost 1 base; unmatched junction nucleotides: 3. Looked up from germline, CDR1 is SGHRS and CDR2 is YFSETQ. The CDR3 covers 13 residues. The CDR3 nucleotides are TGCGCCAGCACGTGGGACAGGAACACTGAAGCTTTCTTT. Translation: CASTWDRNTEAFF. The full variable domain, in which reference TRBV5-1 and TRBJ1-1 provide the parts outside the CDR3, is KAGVTQTPRYLIKTRGQQVTLSCSPISGHRSVSWYQQTPGQGLQFLFEYFSETQRNKGNFPGRFSGRQFSNSRSEMNVSTLELGDSALYLCASTWDRNTEAFFGQGTRLTVV.

CDR3 in DNA: TGTGCCAGCAGTTTTTCCGGGAGCGGGGCTTTCTTT. This codes for CASSFSGSGAFF. The chain couples TRBV28 to TRBJ1-1; no reliable D call. In germline, CDR1 is MDHEN, CDR2 SYDVKM. The CDR3 extends over 12 amino acids. V lost 3 bases and J lost 11, with 13 bases in between.

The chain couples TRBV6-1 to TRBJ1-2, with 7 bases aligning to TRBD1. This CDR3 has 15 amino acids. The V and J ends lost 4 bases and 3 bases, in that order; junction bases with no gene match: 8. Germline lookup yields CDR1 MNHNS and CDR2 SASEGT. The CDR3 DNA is TGTGCCAGCAGTGTGCACAGGGGTCGTCACTATGGCTACACCTTC. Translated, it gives CASSVHRGRHYGYTF.

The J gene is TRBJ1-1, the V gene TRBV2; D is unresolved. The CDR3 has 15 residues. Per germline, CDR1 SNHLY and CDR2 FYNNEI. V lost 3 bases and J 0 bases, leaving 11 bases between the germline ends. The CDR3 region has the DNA TGTGCCAGCAGTGATCAGCCAGTCATGAACACTGAAGCTTTCTTT. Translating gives CASSDQPVMNTEAFF.

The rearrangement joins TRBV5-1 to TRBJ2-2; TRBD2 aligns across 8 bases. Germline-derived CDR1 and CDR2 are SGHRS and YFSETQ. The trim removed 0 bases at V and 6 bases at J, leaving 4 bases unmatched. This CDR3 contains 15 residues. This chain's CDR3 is CASSLGSGRPGELFF. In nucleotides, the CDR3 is TGCGCCAGCAGCTTGGGAAGCGGGAGACCCGGGGAGCTGTTTTTT.

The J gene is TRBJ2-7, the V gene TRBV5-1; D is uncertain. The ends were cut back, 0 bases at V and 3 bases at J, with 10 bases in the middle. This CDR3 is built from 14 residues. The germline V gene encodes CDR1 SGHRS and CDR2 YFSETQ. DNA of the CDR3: TGCGCCAGCAGCTTGGATGGCTCAGTCTACGAGCAGTACTTC. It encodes CASSLDGSVYEQYF.

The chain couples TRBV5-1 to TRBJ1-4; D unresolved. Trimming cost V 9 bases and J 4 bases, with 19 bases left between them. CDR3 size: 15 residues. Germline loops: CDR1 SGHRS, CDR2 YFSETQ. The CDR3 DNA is TGCGCCACCAAGCTCGAAGGTTCGGTTAATGAAAAACTGTTTTTT. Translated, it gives CATKLEGSVNEKLFF.

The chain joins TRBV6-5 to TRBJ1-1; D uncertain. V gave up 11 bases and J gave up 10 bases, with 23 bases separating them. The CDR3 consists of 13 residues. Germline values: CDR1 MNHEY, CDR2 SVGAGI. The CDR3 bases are TGTGCCGCGGAGTCAGTGGAACGGGCAGGAGCTTTCTTT. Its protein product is CAAESVERAGAFF.

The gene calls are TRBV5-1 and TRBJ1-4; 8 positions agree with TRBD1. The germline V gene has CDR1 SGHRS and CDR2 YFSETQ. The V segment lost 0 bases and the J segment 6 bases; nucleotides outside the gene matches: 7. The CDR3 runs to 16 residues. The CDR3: CASSLDSGGVDEKLFF. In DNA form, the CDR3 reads TGCGCCAGCAGCTTGGACTCAGGGGGCGTCGATGAAAAACTGTTTTTT.

CDR3 loop: CASSIARTANEKLFF. The CDR3 DNA follows: TGTGCCAGTAGTATAGCGAGAACGGCTAATGAAAAACTGTTTTTT. This sequence joins TRBV19 and TRBJ1-4; D uncertain. Germline loops: CDR1 LNHDA, CDR2 SQIVND (reference sequence). The CDR3 is 15 amino acids. V was trimmed by 1 base and J by 3 bases, leaving 9 bases between them.

DNA for the CDR3: TGTGCCAGCAGCGTAGGAGTGGGGACAACTAGCACAGATACGCAGTATTTT. Translated, it gives CASSVGVGTTSTDTQYF. This sequence joins TRBV9 and TRBJ2-3; possibly TRBD1 for D (6 bases). CDR3 length: 17 residues. The V end was cut by 0 bases, the J end by 0 bases, with 14 bases between. Per germline, CDR1 SGDLS and CDR2 YYNGEE.

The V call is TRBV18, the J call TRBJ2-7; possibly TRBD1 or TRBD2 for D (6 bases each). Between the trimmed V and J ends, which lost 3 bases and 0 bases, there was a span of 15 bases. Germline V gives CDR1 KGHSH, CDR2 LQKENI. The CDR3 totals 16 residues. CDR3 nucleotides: TGTGCCAGCTCACCGTTACGGGGGCCCAGCTCCTACGAGCAGTACTTC. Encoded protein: CASSPLRGPSSYEQYF.